This T cell receptor beta chain comes out of a study of shared T cell receptors in the human thymus. This CDR3 has 14 amino acids. V gave up 3 bases and J gave up 6 bases, with 14 bases separating them. Germline V gene lookup returns CDR1 SGHTA and CDR2 FQGNSA. Sequenced by immunoSEQ multiplex PCR; TCRdb stores in-frame clones only, minus some. The table includes 700,000 or so clones, roughly 88% detected once. Another study also made use of these data, one on human thymus T cells. According to that study: Donors were healthy Finnish babies undergoing corrective operations for congenital heart defects. Resections obtained during corrective heart surgery supplied the thymus tissue. It looked as if thymic and blood repertoires used V and J genes in a biased way. In unrelated individuals, thymic repertoires overlapped highly, according to related research.

The origin of this receptor is a girl in the first two years of life with a congenital heart defect. This chain uses TRBV7-2 with TRBJ1-1; D may be TRBD1 (5 bases). Sequenced material: thymocytes. For the CDR3, the DNA is TGTGCCAGCAGCTTTGACAGTTCTGGGCCTGAAGCTTTCTTT. Protein sequence: CASSFDSSGPEAFF.